This passage covers 23 T cell receptor beta chains from one sample sequenced in a study of response to subunit inactivated influenza vaccine. MiXCR was run by TCRdb on the RT-PCR reads, yielding one entry per CDR3 protein. Of about 190,000 distinct CDR3 sequences in the sample, about 15% were seen once. This sample comprised CD8+ T cells sorted from PBMCs, obtained roughly 5 days after vaccination. These receptors all come from a man aged 45-65 years who received an inactivated influenza vaccine.

This clonotype was observed a handful of times. The rearrangement links TRBV7-8 to TRBJ2-1, with D perhaps TRBD2 (7 bases). Germline CDR1 SGHVS, CDR2 FQNEAQ. The CDR3 spans 15 residues. V shed 7 bases and J shed 6 bases, with 19 bases lying between them. In DNA form, the CDR3 reads TGTGCCAGCACCCGCCTTTCTGCGGGGGCCAATGAGCAGTTCTTC. Amino acids: CASTRLSAGANEQFF.

This clonotype was seen a handful of times. This chain connects TRBV28 to TRBJ2-4, with TRBD2 as a possible D gene (6 bases). V gave up 5 bases and J gave up 9 bases, with 14 bases separating them. The CDR3 length is 13 residues. Germline assignment: CDR1 MDHEN and CDR2 SYDVKM. The chain's CDR3 is CASSVLRESIQYF. The CDR3 nucleotides are TGTGCCAGCAGTGTGCTCCGGGAGAGCATTCAGTACTTC.

This clonotype was seen ten or more times. The chain links TRBV7-9 to TRBJ2-7; TRBD2 is a possible D gene (5 bases). Germline V gives CDR1 SEHNR, CDR2 FQNEAQ (reference sequence). The length of the CDR3 is 17 residues. V lost 5 bases and J lost 0, with 20 bases in between. The CDR3 loop is CASSPSGLGMSSYEQYF. The DNA of the CDR3 is TGTGCCAGCAGCCCTTCGGGGTTGGGGATGAGCTCCTACGAGCAGTACTTC.

The chain has TRBV12-3 or TRBV12-4 and TRBJ2-1, with D maybe TRBD1 (6 bases). Trimming removed 1 base from V and 5 bases from J, with 12 bases in between. The CDR3 is 15 residues long. The CDR3 DNA reads as TGTGCCAGCAGTTTAGGGGGGCTCGGAGACAATGAGCAGTTCTTC. The encoded protein is CASSLGGLGDNEQFF.

The chain uses TRBV5-1 and TRBJ2-1; 9 nucleotides line up with TRBD2. CDR1 SGHRS and CDR2 YFSETQ come from the germline V gene. J gave up 3 bases and V 0 bases, and 7 bases lay outside the gene matches. The CDR3 is made up of 17 amino acids. The CDR3, as DNA: TGCGCCAGCAGCTTGGTAGGGCGGGGGGGCCTCTACAATGAGCAGTTCTTC. Its translation is CASSLVGRGGLYNEQFF.

V is TRBV9 and J is TRBJ2-1; 9 positions match TRBD2. V was clipped by 0 bases and J by 2 bases; unmatched bases: 0. CDR1 is SGDLS, CDR2 YYNGEE, per germline. The CDR3 covers 15 residues. The CDR3 is CASSVGGGAYNEQFF. The CDR3 DNA follows: TGTGCCAGCAGCGTAGGCGGGGGGGCCTACAATGAGCAGTTCTTC.

This clonotype has ten or more counts. This rearrangement joins TRBV4-1 to TRBJ2-3; D possibly corresponds to TRBD2 (5 bases). CDR1 is MGHRA, CDR2 YSYEKL, per germline. V shed 3 bases and J shed 6 bases, with 10 bases lying between them. This CDR3 has 13 residues. The CDR3 region is CASSHKGVDTQYF. CDR3 nucleotides: TGCGCCAGCAGCCACAAGGGAGTGGATACGCAGTATTTT.

This clonotype appeared a few times. DNA of the CDR3: TGCAGTGCTAATCGGGGGGCTAGCACAGATACGCAGTATTTT. This gives the protein CSANRGASTDTQYF. This chain joins TRBV20-1 and TRBJ2-3, with a possible D match to TRBD2 (7 bases). This CDR3 spans 14 amino acids. Germline V gene data show CDR1 as DFQATT and CDR2 as SNEGSKA (reference sequence). V gave up 4 bases and J gave up 0 bases, with 11 bases separating them.

The chain recombines TRBV4-2 with TRBJ2-5, with 7 bases lining up with TRBD2. From germline, CDR1 is LGHNA and CDR2 YNFKEQ. After removal of 2 bases from V and 4 bases from J, the junction contained 10 bases not matched to a gene. This CDR3 comprises 16 residues. The CDR3 DNA follows: TGTGCCAGCAGCCAAAAAGCGGGATGGGGGGGAGAGACCCAGTACTTC. Translating it yields CASSQKAGWGGETQYF.

The genes are TRBV7-2 and TRBJ2-5; TRBD2 matches at 15 bases. J gave up 2 bases and V 2 bases, and 9 bases lay outside the gene matches. This CDR3 is built from 19 residues. Per germline, CDR1 SGHTA and CDR2 FQGNSA. The CDR3 DNA sequence: TGTGCCAGCAGCTTACGCTGGGGGACTAGCGGGGGGCTTCAAGAGACCCAGTACTTC. Its protein product is CASSLRWGTSGGLQETQYF.

This clonotype came up many times. V usage is TRBV9 and J usage is TRBJ2-1, with TRBD2 identical over 9 bases. The CDR3 loop spans 18 amino acids. The germline gives CDR1 SGDLS, CDR2 YYNGEE. V lost 0 bases to trimming and J lost 0 bases; unmatched junction nucleotides: 7. CDR3 nucleotides: TGTGCCAGCAGCGTAGGGAGGCTAGCGGGGAGCTCCTACAATGAGCAGTTCTTC. It is translated as CASSVGRLAGSSYNEQFF.

This clonotype was detected many times. The CDR3 sequence is CASSLDPGSYNEQFF. As DNA, the CDR3 is TGCGCCAGCAGCCTGGACCCCGGCTCCTACAATGAGCAGTTCTTC. The chain uses TRBV4-3 and TRBJ2-1; D ambiguous. This CDR3 region has 15 residues. V was pared by 4 bases and J by 0 bases, with 10 bases between. Germline assignment: CDR1 LGHNA and CDR2 YSLEER.

The chain carries TRBV12-3 or TRBV12-4 and TRBJ2-7, with 16 bases aligning to TRBD2. This CDR3 is 17 amino acids long. J lost 1 base, V lost 7 bases, and 7 bases had no gene match. This CDR3 is CASKPGLAGGLSYEQYF. In DNA form, the CDR3 reads TGTGCCAGCAAACCGGGACTAGCGGGAGGGCTATCCTACGAGCAGTACTTC.

As DNA, the CDR3 is TGTGCCAGCATTATTAGCGGGAGAGCTAGCTATGAGCAGTTCTTC. It translates to CASIISGRASYEQFF. The chain recombines TRBV2 with TRBJ2-1; 9 positions agree with TRBD2. V lost 7 bases and J lost 8; bases outside the gene matches: 12. Germline lookup yields CDR1 SNHLY and CDR2 FYNNEI. The CDR3 contains 15 residues.

The sample holds many counts of this clonotype. V gene TRBV7-9 combines with J gene TRBJ2-2; the D is unclear. Trimming cost V 1 base and J 4 bases, with 4 bases left between them. The CDR3 has 13 residues. Germline V CDR1 and CDR2: SEHNR, FQNEAQ (reference sequence). In nucleotides, the CDR3 is TGTGCCAGCAGCTTAGGGGCCACCGGGGAGCTGTTTTTT. Translating it yields CASSLGATGELFF.

The table lists this clonotype with a few counts. The CDR3 DNA follows: TGTGCCAGCAGTTTATCGCGAGGGGGGGCTAGCGGAGCCTACGAGCAGTACTTC. Translated: CASSLSRGGASGAYEQYF. V is TRBV27 and J is TRBJ2-7, with a possible D match to TRBD2 (7 bases). The CDR3 totals 18 residues. In germline, CDR1 is MNHEY, CDR2 SMNVEV (reference sequence). Between the trimmed V and J ends, which lost 0 bases and 2 bases, there was a span of 20 bases.

CDR3 sequence: CASSLGEGTDTQYF. As DNA, the CDR3 is TGTGCCAGCAGCTTGGGTGAGGGAACAGATACGCAGTATTTT. The rearrangement uses TRBV5-6 and TRBJ2-3; D may be TRBD2 (5 bases). Trimming cost V 0 bases and J 3 bases, with 8 bases left between them. The germline V gene encodes CDR1 SGHDT and CDR2 YYEEEE. The CDR3 length is 14 residues.

The gene calls are TRBV10-3 and TRBJ1-1; no firm D call. The germline V gene encodes CDR1 ENHRY and CDR2 SYGVKD. The CDR3 has 12 amino acids. V dropped 10 bases and J dropped 0 bases, with 9 bases sitting between them. In DNA, the CDR3 is TGTGCCAGCGGACTGGTGAACACTGAAGCTTTCTTT. The encoded protein is CASGLVNTEAFF.

The chain uses TRBV10-3 and TRBJ2-7; 11 positions agree with TRBD2. CDR1 ENHRY and CDR2 SYGVKD come from the germline V gene. This CDR3 spans 19 amino acids. The V and J ends lost 0 bases and 2 bases, in that order; junction bases with no gene match: 12. The CDR3 is CAISESISGRASTPYEQYF. In nucleotides, the CDR3 is TGTGCCATCAGTGAGTCAATTAGCGGGAGGGCGTCTACCCCCTACGAGCAGTACTTC.

About this clonotype itself: One end of the junction varies from germline; a read error may be responsible. The V and J genes are TRBV6-2 or TRBV6-3 and TRBJ2-1; no definite D call. Germline loops: CDR1 MNHEY, CDR2 SVGEGT. The CDR3 is 13 residues long. In nucleotides, the CDR3 is TGTGACAGCAGTTATTATCCCGACAATGAGCAGTTCTTC. Encoded protein: CDSSYYPDNEQFF.

This clonotype was seen a few times. V is TRBV4-2 and J is TRBJ2-1; 9 nucleotides align to TRBD2. Germline V CDR1 and CDR2: LGHNA, YNFKEQ. CDR3 length: 18 residues. V trimming: 0 bases; J trimming: 4 bases; junction bases outside the gene matches: 10. The CDR3 sequence: CASSQELAGRVTYNEQFF. Here the CDR3 DNA reads TGTGCCAGCAGCCAAGAACTAGCGGGCCGGGTTACTTACAATGAGCAGTTCTTC.

On this clonotype: The junction and the germline gene differ at one end; a read error may be behind it. The V call is TRBV20-1, the J call TRBJ1-6; the D gene is possibly TRBD1 (5 bases). The CDR3 spans 14 residues. Germline CDR1 is DFQATT and CDR2 is SNEGSKA (reference sequence). The CDR3 loop is CILIGDPRYSPLHF. CDR3 bases: TGTATACTAATAGGGGACCCCCGCTATTCACCCCTCCACTTT.

The rearrangement joins TRBV6-2 or TRBV6-3 to TRBJ2-7; D gene uncertain. From germline, CDR1 is MNHEY and CDR2 SVGEGT. Trimming removed 1 base from V and 4 bases from J, with 5 bases in between. The CDR3 runs 12 residues. CDR3: CASSYWIYEQYF. CDR3 nucleotides: TGTGCCAGCAGTTACTGGATTTACGAGCAGTACTTC.